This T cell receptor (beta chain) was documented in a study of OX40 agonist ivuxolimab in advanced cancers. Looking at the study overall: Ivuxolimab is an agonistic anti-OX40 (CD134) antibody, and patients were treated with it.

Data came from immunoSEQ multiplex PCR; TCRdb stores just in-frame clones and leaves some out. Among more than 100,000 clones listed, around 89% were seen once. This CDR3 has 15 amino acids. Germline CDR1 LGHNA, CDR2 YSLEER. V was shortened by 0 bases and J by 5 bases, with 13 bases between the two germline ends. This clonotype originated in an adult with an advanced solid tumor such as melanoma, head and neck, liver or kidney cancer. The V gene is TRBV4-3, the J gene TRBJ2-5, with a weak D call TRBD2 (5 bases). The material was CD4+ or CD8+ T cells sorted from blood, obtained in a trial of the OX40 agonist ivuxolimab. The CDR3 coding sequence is TGCGCCAGCAGCCAAGATCGCGGTTGGAGGGAGACCCAGTACTTC. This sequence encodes CASSQDRGWRETQYF.